What follows are 20 T cell receptor beta chains derived from one specimen sequenced in a study of shared clonotypes between healthy human individuals. Profiling relied on immunoSEQ multiplex PCR, and the TCRdb table lists in-frame clones only, not all of them. The sample carries around 440,000 clones, over 60% recorded once. Sample: PBMCs. The receptors shown here come from a woman in her thirties or forties in good health. Some clones in this sample may be carry-over from other donors' samples.

This clone was counted a few times. V and J are TRBV29-1 and TRBJ2-1; 10 nucleotides match TRBD2. The CDR3 loop spans 16 amino acids. Germline lookup yields CDR1 SQVTM and CDR2 ANQGSEA. The ends lost 0 bases at V and 6 bases at J; junction bases unmatched: 8. CDR3 bases: TGCAGCGTTGAAGACCCGGGACTAGCGCGTTCCAATGAGCAGTTCTTC. As protein: CSVEDPGLARSNEQFF.

CDR3 nucleotide sequence: TGTGCCAGCAGCTTAGCGGGGGGACGCCTAGCCAAAAACATTCAGTACTTC. Translation: CASSLAGGRLAKNIQYF. This chain links TRBV7-8 with TRBJ2-4, with D possibly TRBD2 on 6 matching bases. The CDR3 covers 17 residues. Trimming took off 0 bases at V and 0 bases at J, with 12 bases between the two ends. Germline lookup yields CDR1 SGHVS and CDR2 FQNEAQ.

This chain connects TRBV18 to TRBJ2-1, with 7 nucleotides matching TRBD1. The J segment lost 0 bases and the V segment lost 6 bases, leaving 5 bases of the junction unmatched. Germline V gives CDR1 KGHSH, CDR2 LQKENI. The CDR3 consists of 15 residues. The CDR3 DNA is TGTGCCAGCTCCCCGACAGGGACCTCCTACAATGAGCAGTTCTTC. Protein product: CASSPTGTSYNEQFF.

This chain connects TRBV29-1 to TRBJ2-2, with D tentatively TRBD1 (5 bases). Between the trimmed V and J ends, which lost 3 bases and 5 bases, there was a span of 7 bases. Germline CDR1 is SQVTM and CDR2 is ANQGSEA. The CDR3 covers 12 residues. The CDR3, as DNA: TGCAGCGTTGACTCAGGGACCGGGGAGCTGTTTTTT. Its protein is CSVDSGTGELFF.

CDR3 loop: CAWSPPFSTPEQYF. The CDR3 DNA reads TGTGCCTGGAGCCCCCCTTTTTCTACCCCCGAGCAGTACTTC. This chain connects TRBV30 to TRBJ2-7; D remains unclear. V dropped 3 bases and J dropped 6 bases, with 18 bases sitting between them. This CDR3 has 14 amino acids. The germline gives CDR1 GTSNPN, CDR2 SVGIG (reference sequence).

The CDR3 reads CASSTSGVTKNIQYF. DNA for the CDR3: TGTGCCAGTAGTACTTCAGGGGTAACCAAAAACATTCAGTACTTC. J is TRBJ2-4 and V is TRBV19; D is perhaps TRBD1 (6 bases). Trimming cost V 4 bases and J 2 bases, with 12 bases left between them. The CDR3 is 15 residues long. Germline V lookup: CDR1 LNHDA, CDR2 SQIVND (reference sequence).

The rearrangement joins TRBV28 to TRBJ2-5; 12 nucleotides match TRBD2. The CDR3 covers 15 residues. The V and J ends lost 6 bases and 5 bases, in that order; junction bases with no gene match: 7. Germline assignment: CDR1 MDHEN and CDR2 SYDVKM. The CDR3 here is CASSLGLAGEETQYF. CDR3 nucleotides: TGTGCCAGCAGCTTGGGACTAGCGGGTGAGGAGACCCAGTACTTC. Full variable domain (remainder filled in from reference TRBV28 and TRBJ2-5): DVKVTQSSRYLVKRTGEKVFLECVQDMDHENMFWYRQDPGLGLRLIYFSYDVKMKEKGDIPEGYSVSREKKERFSLILESASTNQTSMYLCASSLGLAGEETQYFGPGTRLLVL.

The CDR3 bases are TGTGCCAGCAGGAATTCGGGGGAGAACACCGGGGAGCTGTTTTTT. Its translation: CASRNSGENTGELFF. V is TRBV28 and J is TRBJ2-2; tentatively, D is TRBD2 (6 bases). This CDR3 is 15 amino acids long. The germline gives CDR1 MDHEN, CDR2 SYDVKM. V was cut by 6 bases and J by 1 base, with 12 bases left in between.

The chain links TRBV7-9 to TRBJ2-1; 11 bases are a match to TRBD2. The V gene's germline CDR1 is SEHNR and CDR2 FQNEAQ (reference sequence). Trimming cost V 1 base and J 4 bases; bases outside gene matches: 3. The CDR3 loop spans 16 amino acids. The CDR3: CASSLVLAGGYNEQFF. The CDR3 DNA reads TGTGCCAGCAGCTTAGTCCTAGCGGGAGGTTACAATGAGCAGTTCTTC. The whole variable domain, remainder taken from reference TRBV7-9 and TRBJ2-1, is DTGVSQNPRHKITKRGQNVTFRCDPISEHNRLYWYRQTLGQGPEFLTYFQNEAQLEKSRLLSDRFSAERPKGSFSTLEIQRTEQGDSAMYLCASSLVLAGGYNEQFFGPGTRLTVL.

V gene TRBV19 combines with J gene TRBJ2-7, with 14 bases that match TRBD2. Germline loops: CDR1 LNHDA, CDR2 SQIVND (reference sequence). CDR3 length equals 15 residues. V was clipped by 8 bases and J by 5 bases; unmatched bases: 8. CDR3 amino acids: CASRSPGLAGDEQYF. CDR3 coding DNA: TGTGCCAGTCGATCCCCGGGACTAGCGGGAGACGAGCAGTACTTC.

The chain carries TRBV5-6 and TRBJ2-7; D remains unclear. Trimming removed 0 bases at V and 5 bases at J, with 9 bases between. Germline V CDR1 and CDR2: SGHDT, YYEEEE. This CDR3 is 13 amino acids long. The CDR3 coding sequence is TGTGCCAGCAGCTTGGTTGGTTTCCACGAGCAGTACTTC. This gives the protein CASSLVGFHEQYF.

With respect to this clone: A far larger clone is a single base away, which makes a read error likely. This chain uses TRBV11-1 with TRBJ2-7; D may match TRBD1 or TRBD2 (5 bases each). CDR1 and CDR2 (germline): SGHAT, FQDESV (reference sequence). V gave up 4 bases and J gave up 0 bases, with 10 bases separating them. The CDR3 is 14 amino acids. The chain's CDR3 is CASSSGRSSYEQYF. DNA of the CDR3: TGTGCCAGCAGCTCGGGACGGAGCTCCTACGAGCAGTACTTC.

This clone has only a few counts. A far larger clone is just one base off, so this is likely a read error. Because it lacks the conserved phenylalanine or tryptophan at the end, this CDR3 is likely a read error. The V gene is TRBV7-9, the J gene TRBJ1-1; no definite D call. The germline V gene has CDR1 SEHNR and CDR2 FQNEAQ (reference sequence). The CDR3 is made up of 12 amino acids. Between the trimmed V and J ends, which lost 2 bases and 0 bases, there was a span of 1 base. The CDR3 reads CASSLMNTEAFS. In DNA, the CDR3 is TGTGCCAGCAGCTTAATGAACACTGAAGCTTTCTCT.

In the case of this clone: Given a much more abundant clone one base away, this may be a read error. This chain joins TRBV29-1 and TRBJ2-3; 8 bases fit TRBD1. V shed 7 bases and J 7 bases; nucleotides not matched to a gene: 4. Germline V gene data show CDR1 as SQVTM and CDR2 as ANQGSEA. The CDR3 runs to 11 residues. CDR3 coding DNA: TGCAGCGCAGACAGGGGTTATACGCAGTATTTT. It translates to CSADRGYTQYF.

The V and J genes are TRBV2 and TRBJ2-7; 10 bases are a match to TRBD1. J lost 2 bases, V lost 1 base, and 5 bases had no gene match. The germline V gene has CDR1 SNHLY and CDR2 FYNNEI. The CDR3 extends over 16 amino acids. This CDR3 is CASSEGQGAGAYEQYF. The CDR3 DNA sequence: TGTGCCAGCAGTGAAGGACAGGGGGCAGGCGCCTACGAGCAGTACTTC.

The rearrangement joins TRBV7-7 to TRBJ2-5; 10 bases agree with TRBD2. In germline, CDR1 is SSHAT, CDR2 FNYEAQ (reference sequence). Trimming at V came to 3 bases and at J to 4 bases, leaving 14 bases not matched to a gene. The CDR3 extends over 18 amino acids. The CDR3 reads CASSLRTSGEGWVETQYF. As DNA, the CDR3 is TGTGCCAGCAGCTTGAGAACTAGCGGGGAGGGTTGGGTAGAGACCCAGTACTTC.

The chain combines TRBV9 with TRBJ2-1; possible D gene TRBD2, 5 bases. Between the trimmed V and J ends, which lost 2 bases and 8 bases, there was a span of 20 bases. CDR1 and CDR2 from the germline V gene are SGDLS and YYNGEE. The CDR3 is made up of 16 amino acids. The DNA of the CDR3 is TGTGCCAGCAGCGTCCATGCGCGGGTGTATTTGGATGAGCAGTTCTTC. Protein product: CASSVHARVYLDEQFF.

This chain links TRBV15 with TRBJ2-1; D ambiguous. V gave up 0 bases and J gave up 12 bases, with 15 bases separating them. The CDR3 sequence is 14 residues long. Germline CDR1 reads LNHNV; CDR2 reads YYDKDF (reference sequence). The CDR3 region has the DNA TGTGCCACCAGCAGAGATGATGCGGTGGGTGGGCAGTTCTTC. Its translation is CATSRDDAVGGQFF.

Details on this clone: A far larger clone lies a single base away; this is likely a read error. Other nucleotide sequences in the sample specify the same CDR3. The V call is TRBV29-1, the J call TRBJ2-7, with TRBD2 identical over 10 bases. The CDR3 consists of 14 residues. Germline CDR1 and CDR2: SQVTM and ANQGSEA. The CDR3 DNA is TGCAGCGTCCAAGGAGGGGGACTAGCGAACGAGCAATACTTC. Its protein product is CSVQGGGLANEQYF.

The J gene is TRBJ2-6, the V gene TRBV5-6; D might be TRBD2 (5 bases). CDR1 SGHDT and CDR2 YYEEEE come from the germline V gene. This CDR3 contains 15 residues. Trimming shortened V by 4 bases and J by 1 base, and 9 bases separated the two germline ends. In DNA, the CDR3 is TGTGCCAGCAGCCCCGGGATTTCTGGGGCCAACGTCCTGACTTTC. This codes for CASSPGISGANVLTF.